This TCR beta chain was captured by sequencing in a study of T cell changes during pregnancy in multiple sclerosis. In its sample, this clone was seen many times. Profiled with immunoSEQ multiplex PCR; TCRdb holds only in-frame clones, not every one. This sample has around 100,000 clones, with 92% found just once. The CDR3 is 15 residues long. V lost 3 bases to trimming and J lost 5 bases; unmatched junction nucleotides: 6. The germline V gene encodes CDR1 MNHNS and CDR2 SASEGT. The specimen was peripheral blood, collected after pregnancy. This clonotype originated in a female donor with multiple sclerosis, enrolled in a pregnancy study. The rearrangement uses TRBV6-1 and TRBJ1-1; TRBD1 matches 10 bases. CDR3 loop: CASSDGTGDVTEAFF. In nucleotides, the CDR3 is TGTGCCAGCAGTGATGGGACAGGGGATGTGACTGAAGCTTTCTTT.